This entry features one T cell receptor (beta chain) sequence. This sample was included in a study of regulatory T cells in long-lasting Graves disease. Arm-PCR with iRepertoire HTBI primers amplified the CDR3 regions for these TCR beta libraries. TCRdb re-analysed the multiplex PCR reads in MiXCR, keeping a single row per CDR3 protein. Of about 450,000 distinct CDR3 sequences detected, about 17% appear once; the ten largest clones hold roughly 10%. V lost 10 bases, J lost 2 bases, and 18 bases stayed unmatched. CDR1 is LGHNA and CDR2 is YSLEER in the germline V gene. The CDR3 totals 18 residues. Time point denoted: newly diagnosed GD, antithyroid drugs for less than 3 months. Following extraction of RNA from PBMCs, that RNA was used to make the TCR library. In addition, the sample was reused for a study of T cells in Graves' hyperthyroidism and ophthalmopathy.

Sequences were derived from peripheral blood mononuclear cells (PBMCs), sampled at new diagnosis, from a patient treated with antithyroid drugs. V usage is TRBV4-3 and J usage is TRBJ2-4; TRBD2 agrees at 9 bases. The receptor comes from a woman aged 25 to 39 with Graves disease. The CDR3 sequence is CATYMTSGSPGPKNIQYF. The CDR3 nucleotides are TGCGCCACCTATATGACTAGCGGTTCCCCGGGGCCCAAAAACATTCAGTACTTC.